There are many counts of the clone carrying this TCR beta chain. Template material for TCR beta VDJ and CDR3 profiling consisted of genomic DNA. TCRdb reanalysed the reads using MiXCR and keeps one entry per CDR3 protein. The table lists more than 95,000 distinct CDR3 sequences, over 30% of them singletons. The sample originates from a study of CD8+CD57+ T cells in acquired aplastic anemia. With 4 bases removed from V and 3 bases from J, the gap between germline ends came to 7 bases. Germline V lookup: CDR1 SQVTM, CDR2 ANQGSEA. This CDR3 comprises 12 residues. Individuals selected for sequencing had exhibited CD8+CD57+ cell expansion on flow cytometry.

The specimen was sorted CD4+, CD8+, or CD8+CD57+ T cells (not recorded which) from PBMCs. This TCR came from a human donor with aplastic anemia. The chain couples TRBV29-1 to TRBJ1-5; D not certain. The CDR3 DNA is TGCAGCGTTGGGAATAACAATCAGCCCCAGCATTTT. Translated, it gives CSVGNNNQPQHF.